A selection of T cell receptor beta chains follows, all from one sample in a study of cytomegalovirus exposure and HLA in healthy donors. Sequencing used immunoSEQ multiplex PCR; TCRdb keeps in-frame clones, though not all of them. This sample has about 170,000 clones, with approximately 79% found just once. Material: PBMCs. Source of these receptors: a male donor in good health and CMV-seronegative. CDR3s include the opening cysteine and the closing phenylalanine or tryptophan. A D gene is named only where the DNA matches it firmly. Part of the rows lack a size; the others show once, few, many or a class for expanded clones.

v_gene	d_gene	abundance	j_gene	len	CDR3nt	CDR3aa
TRBV10-1	TRBD2	NA	TRBJ2-3	15	TGCGCCAGCAGTGAGGCTAGCGGGGTCACAGATACGCAGTATTTT	CASSEASGVTDTQYF
TRBV7-9	NA	NA	TRBJ2-2	16	TGTGCCAGCAGCTTAGTGGGGCAGGAGAACACCGGGGAGCTGTTTTTT	CASSLVGQENTGELFF
TRBV19	NA	few	TRBJ2-6	17	TGTGCCAGTAGTTCCGGGACACCTTTCTCTGGGGCCAACGTCCTGACTTTC	CASSSGTPFSGANVLTF
TRBV6-6	NA	NA	TRBJ1-3	14	TGTGCCAGCAGGAAGACAATCTCTGGAAACACCATATATTTT	CASRKTISGNTIYF
TRBV19	NA	NA	TRBJ2-7	15	TGTGCCAGTACCAACGGTCCCGGAGATTTCTACGAGCAGTACTTC	CASTNGPGDFYEQYF
TRBV10-2	NA	NA	TRBJ2-5	14	TGCGCCAGCAGTGGCGGGAAAACACAAGAGACCCAGTACTTC	CASSGGKTQETQYF
TRBV7-9	NA	NA	TRBJ2-1	12	TGTGCCAGCAGCTTAGGAGGGGGTGTGGAGTTCTTC	CASSLGGGVEFF
TRBV29-1	NA	NA	TRBJ2-7	16	TGCAGCGTTGAAGTCTCAGGGGACTACTACTCCTACGAGCAGTACTTC	CSVEVSGDYYSYEQYF
TRBV27	NA	few	TRBJ2-1	13	TGTGCCAGCAGTTTATCGTTCTCAGGGGAGCAGTTCTTC	CASSLSFSGEQFF
TRBV7-9	NA	few	TRBJ2-1	12	TGTGCCAGCAGCTTAATCGGGGATGAGCAGTTCTTC	CASSLIGDEQFF